This TCR beta chain comes out of a study of stem cell transplantation in POMP-related autoinflammatory disease. Study-level information: The study hypothesized thymoproteasome defects skew the TRB repertoire via impaired CD8+ selection.

The CDR3 covers 12 residues. Germline-derived CDR1 and CDR2 are SQVTM and ANQGSEA. V lost 5 bases, J lost 5 bases, and 12 bases lay in between. In regard to this clone: The target antigen is unknown.

Libraries were prepared by immunoSEQ multiplex PCR; TCRdb keeps only in-frame clonotypes and omits some of them. The repertoire consists of some 31,000 clones, with roughly 88% occurring once and the leading ten covering 0.72%. Overall study findings and caveats: Fewer unique TRB V-J gene pairings were identified in patients with PRAID. PRAID patients trended toward lower TRB diversity and higher clonality in all analyzed T-cell subsets.

This sequence originates from a human donor with POMP-related autoinflammation and immune dysregulation (PRAID). The material sequenced was CD4+ T cells from PBMCs, taken before stem cell transplantation. This chain connects TRBV29-1 to TRBJ1-2; a possible D gene is TRBD1 (5 bases). The CDR3 DNA follows: TGCAGCGTTTCTGGGGGAGCATATGGCTACACCTTC. Protein: CSVSGGAYGYTF.